These 4 T cell receptor beta chains came from one sample sequenced in a study of shared clonotypes between healthy human individuals. The method was immunoSEQ multiplex PCR; TCRdb's version includes in-frame clones alone and lacks a portion of them. The sample yields roughly 1,500,000 clones, about 98.5% seen once. The source material was naive CD4+ T cells sorted from blood. Subset of the sample: CD45RA+ positively selected. These receptors all come from a young man in good health.

V is TRBV9 and J is TRBJ2-7; 8 nucleotides line up with TRBD2. Per the germline V gene, CDR1 is SGDLS and CDR2 is YYNGEE. CDR3 length: 14 amino acids. The V and J ends lost 3 bases and 7 bases, in that order; junction bases with no gene match: 9. In DNA, the CDR3 is TGTGCCAGCAGCGCCTTAGCGGGATCGCGGGAGCAGTACTTC. This sequence encodes CASSALAGSREQYF. The full variable domain, with the rest looked up from reference TRBV9 and TRBJ2-7, is DSGVTQTPKHLITATGQRVTLRCSPRSGDLSVYWYQQSLDQGLQFLIQYYNGEERAKGNILERFSAQQFPDLHSELNLSSLELGDSALYFCASSALAGSREQYFGPGTRLTVT.

The rearrangement links TRBV11-2 to TRBJ1-1; D is possibly TRBD1 (5 bases). Germline V gene lookup returns CDR1 SGHAT and CDR2 FQNNGV. Trimming removed 3 bases at V and 4 bases at J, with 12 bases between. The CDR3 sequence is 14 residues long. CDR3 sequence (DNA): TGTGCCAGCAGCTTCCTTGACAGTCGCACTGAAGCTTTCTTT. It codes for CASSFLDSRTEAFF.

This clone was detected once. The J gene is TRBJ1-2, the V gene TRBV11-2; D not certain. The CDR3 extends over 15 amino acids. Germline V gene lookup returns CDR1 SGHAT and CDR2 FQNNGV. V lost 0 bases to trimming and J lost 4 bases, with 12 bases between them. Written as DNA, the CDR3 is TGTGCCAGCAGCTTAGAAGCTAGCCCAGTCTATGGCTACACCTTC. Its protein product is CASSLEASPVYGYTF.

The chain combines TRBV27 with TRBJ2-1, with D perhaps matching TRBD2 (5 bases). This CDR3 is built from 12 residues. CDR1 and CDR2 (germline): MNHEY, SMNVEV (reference sequence). V was shortened by 5 bases and J by 12 bases, with 14 bases between the two germline ends. The CDR3 loop reads CASSRITGLQFF. Written as DNA, the CDR3 is TGTGCCAGCAGTCGAATAACGGGGTTGCAGTTCTTC.